A single sample is the source of the 10 T cell receptor beta chains below, sequenced in a study of cytomegalovirus exposure and HLA in healthy donors. Vbeta (60) and Jbeta (13) primers were used in the PCR. Produced via immunoSEQ multiplex PCR; TCRdb's table is partial and in-frame only. The sample spans about 160,000 clones; the ten largest clones claim 1.3%. The sequenced material came from PBMCs. These receptor sequences come from a woman in her fifties or sixties in good health and CMV-seronegative.

The rearrangement joins TRBV7-3 to TRBJ2-1; 8 bases map to TRBD2. The CDR3 contains 13 residues. The germline V gene encodes CDR1 SGHTA and CDR2 FQGTGA. V lost 5 bases to trimming and J lost 16 bases; unmatched junction nucleotides: 13. The CDR3: CASSLRSWTSSFF. The DNA of the CDR3 is TGTGCCAGCAGCCTAAGGTCCTGGACTAGCTCCTTCTTC. The full variable domain, rest sourced from reference TRBV7-3 and TRBJ2-1, is GAGVSQTPSNKVTEKGKYVELRCDPISGHTALYWYRQSLGQGPEFLIYFQGTGAADDSGLPNDRFFAVRPEGSVSTLKIQRTERGDSAVYLCASSLRSWTSSFFGPGTRLTVL.

The chain recombines TRBV7-6 with TRBJ2-1, with D uncertain. This CDR3 spans 15 amino acids. CDR1 is SGHVS and CDR2 is FNYEAQ in the germline V gene. Trimming removed 4 bases at V and 0 bases at J, with 10 bases between. The CDR3: CASSSTVSSYNEQFF. In DNA form, the CDR3 reads TGTGCCAGCAGCTCCACAGTGAGCTCCTACAATGAGCAGTTCTTC.

The gene calls are TRBV7-9 and TRBJ2-1; 9 positions match TRBD2. Germline CDR1 and CDR2: SEHNR and FQNEAQ (reference sequence). The CDR3 is 16 amino acids. V dropped 6 bases and J dropped 0; count of bases not matched to a gene: 6. The CDR3 loop is CASRHSGGSSYNEQFF. CDR3 nucleotides: TGTGCCAGCAGACATAGCGGGGGCAGCTCCTACAATGAGCAGTTCTTC.

This chain connects TRBV7-7 to TRBJ2-2; 7 positions agree with TRBD1. Looked up from germline, CDR1 is SSHAT and CDR2 is FNYEAQ (reference sequence). V trimming: 3 bases; J trimming: 5 bases; junction bases outside the gene matches: 3. The CDR3 runs to 14 residues. CDR3 amino acids: CASSLTGLTGELFF. In nucleotides, the CDR3 is TGTGCCAGCAGCTTGACAGGGTTGACCGGGGAGCTGTTTTTT.

The CDR3: CASSWTSGRAKSGELFF. The CDR3 nucleotides read TGTGCCAGTAGTTGGACTAGCGGGAGGGCCAAGTCCGGGGAGCTGTTTTTT. The V and J genes are TRBV19 and TRBJ2-2, with 15 bases aligning to TRBD2. The CDR3 extends over 17 amino acids. V dropped 5 bases and J dropped 6; count of bases not matched to a gene: 7. CDR1 is LNHDA and CDR2 is SQIVND in the germline V gene (reference sequence).

The rearrangement links TRBV4-1 to TRBJ1-4; 9 nucleotides match TRBD1. Germline V gene sequence: CDR1 MGHRA, CDR2 YSYEKL. V lost 2 bases and J lost 8; bases outside the gene matches: 9. The CDR3 sequence is 16 residues long. CDR3 in amino acids: CASSQLQGASLEKLFF. In nucleotides, the CDR3 is TGCGCCAGCAGCCAATTACAGGGGGCAAGCTTAGAAAAACTGTTTTTT.

The V and J genes are TRBV18 and TRBJ2-1, with 14 bases aligning to TRBD2. The CDR3 covers 16 residues. V lost 4 bases and J lost 8; bases outside the gene matches: 7. Germline CDR1 KGHSH, CDR2 LQKENI. DNA for the CDR3: TGTGCCAGCTCACGATCCGGGACTAGCGGGAGCTATGAGCAGTTCTTC. Translating it yields CASSRSGTSGSYEQFF. The full variable domain, with the rest looked up from reference TRBV18 and TRBJ2-1, is NAGVMQNPRHLVRRRGQEARLRCSPMKGHSHVYWYRQLPEEGLKFMVYLQKENIIDESGMPKERFSAEFPKEGPSILRIQQVVRGDSAAYFCASSRSGTSGSYEQFFGPGTRLTVL.

The rearrangement uses TRBV29-1 and TRBJ2-5, with 10 bases lining up with TRBD2. Germline V gene lookup returns CDR1 SQVTM and CDR2 ANQGSEA. The J segment lost 2 bases and the V segment lost 3 bases, leaving 12 bases of the junction unmatched. This CDR3 contains 17 residues. DNA for the CDR3: TGCAGCGTTGAGGGACTAGCGCACCCAGCCGTTCAAGAGACCCAGTACTTC. Amino acid sequence: CSVEGLAHPAVQETQYF.

This chain connects TRBV15 to TRBJ1-1; 8 bases agree with TRBD1. The CDR3 has 15 residues. Germline V lookup: CDR1 LNHNV, CDR2 YYDKDF (reference sequence). J lost 9 bases, V lost 1 base, and 10 bases had no gene match. CDR3 in DNA: TGTGCCACCAGCAGAGTGGGGTCACAGGGGGTTAAAGCTTTCTTT. Protein: CATSRVGSQGVKAFF.

This chain joins TRBV9 and TRBJ2-1; the match to TRBD1 covers 7 bases. The germline CDR1 and CDR2 sequences are SGDLS and YYNGEE. This CDR3 region has 15 residues. Trimming cost V 4 bases and J 0 bases; bases outside gene matches: 4. As DNA, the CDR3 is TGTGCCAGCAGCACCCGACAGGGCTCCTACAATGAGCAGTTCTTC. This encodes CASSTRQGSYNEQFF.